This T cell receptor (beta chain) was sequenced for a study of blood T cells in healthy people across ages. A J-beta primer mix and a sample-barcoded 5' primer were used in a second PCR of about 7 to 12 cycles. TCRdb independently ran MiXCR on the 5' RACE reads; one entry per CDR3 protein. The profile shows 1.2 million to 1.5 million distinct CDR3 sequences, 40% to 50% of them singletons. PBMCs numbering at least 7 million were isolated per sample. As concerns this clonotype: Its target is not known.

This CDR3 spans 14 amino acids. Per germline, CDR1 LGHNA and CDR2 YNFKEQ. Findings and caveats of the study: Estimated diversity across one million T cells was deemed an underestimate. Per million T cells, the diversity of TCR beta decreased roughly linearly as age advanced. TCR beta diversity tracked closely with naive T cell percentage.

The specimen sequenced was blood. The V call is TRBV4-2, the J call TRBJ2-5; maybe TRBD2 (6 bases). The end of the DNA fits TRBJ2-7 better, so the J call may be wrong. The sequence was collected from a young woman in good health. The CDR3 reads CASSWGGELYEQYF. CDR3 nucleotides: TGTGCCAGCAGCTGGGGCGGGGAACTCTACGAGCAGTACTTC.